These T cell receptor beta chains were read from a single sample in a study of blood T cell repertoires in COVID-19. Method: immunoSEQ multiplex PCR; TCRdb's copy keeps in-frame clones and lacks some. The sample records 190,000 or so clones, 80% to 90% being singletons. The specimen was peripheral blood. The receptors stem from a man between 60 and 75 years old who had recovered from COVID-19. CDR3s leave out the opening cysteine and the closing phenylalanine or tryptophan. The order of the fields is V gene, J gene, CDR3 length, CDR3 protein.

>TRBV25-1|TRBJ2-7|10
ASSEYSYEQY
>TRBV2|TRBJ2-2|14
ASSERGGFDTGELF
>TRBV9|TRBJ2-1|14
ASSVGGTGVENEQF
>TRBV9|TRBJ2-1|14
ASSPPSGGVNNEQF
>TRBV10-3|TRBJ1-1|13
AISVTPATGGFAF
>TRBV24-1|TRBJ2-3|10
ATQTEADTQY
>TRBV30|TRBJ1-6|11
AWSVQDNSPLH
>TRBV6-1|TRBJ1-1|12
ASSEGQGGTEAF
>TRBV7-3|TRBJ2-7|11
ASSLGQGGEQY
>TRBV5-6|TRBJ2-7|10
ASSLGTREQY
>TRBV5-4|TRBJ2-5|14
ASSLAGRVGGETQY
>TRBV7-2|TRBJ2-2|13
ASSPGTRGTGELF
>TRBV5-1|TRBJ1-1|11
ASSFPPTQEAF
>TRBV27|TRBJ2-3|11
ASRGTNTDTQY
>TRBV6-5|TRBJ2-5|12
ASSRTDRGETQY
>TRBV5-4|TRBJ1-3|14
ASSFSGVLSGNTIY
>TRBV7-6|TRBJ1-3|12
ASSLRTGGNTIY
>TRBV7-2|TRBJ2-7|13
ASSLRSSGSYEQY
>TRBV4-1|TRBJ2-6|17
ASSHWSGQATSGANVLT
>TRBV11-2|TRBJ2-3|9
ASSPSDTQY
>TRBV7-3|TRBJ2-5|11
ASSLTSGETQY
>TRBV4-2|TRBJ1-1|11
ASSQGQGAEAF
>TRBV2|TRBJ1-3|12
ASIQGQVGNTIY
>TRBV5-8|TRBJ2-4|14
ASSWGYRGSQNIQY
>TRBV11-3|TRBJ1-1|11
ASSLRQGQEAF
>TRBV27|TRBJ1-2|14
ASSSDGDRGLGGYT
>TRBV9|TRBJ1-1|13
ASSQPGTVNTEAF
>TRBV13|TRBJ2-7|11
ATSGTRRDEQY
>TRBV19|TRBJ2-5|12
ASSIRGITETQY
>TRBV10-2|TRBJ2-3|14
ASRPRTSGGSHTQY
>TRBV7-2|TRBJ1-2|13
ASSLGAGLNYGYT
>TRBV7-9|TRBJ1-6|16
ASSPGPAGRSYNSPLH
>TRBV6-5|TRBJ1-2|11
ASKGQENYGYT
>TRBV28|TRBJ1-4|19
ASSLSFPSSGGTWGGEKLF
>TRBV19|TRBJ1-1|12
ASKDREVSTEAF
>TRBV19|TRBJ2-5|13
ASRDGGAGQETQY
>TRBV5-4|TRBJ1-2|11
ASSLSQAFGYT
>TRBV19|TRBJ2-3|12
ASRMTLSTDTQY
>TRBV4-1|TRBJ2-3|14
ASSQGQGARADTQY
>TRBV19|TRBJ2-7|13
ASKEAGTGGSEQY
>TRBV19|TRBJ1-3|13
ASSIGLFSGNTIY
>TRBV6-1|TRBJ2-7|16
ASSEVTVPGQGYLEQY